The clone carrying this T cell receptor (beta chain) is a singleton in its sample. The source of the sample is a study of blood T cell repertoires in COVID-19. Study in general: PBMCs, B-cell-depleted T cells, or T cells provided the cDNA or gDNA that made up the material.

As handled by the study authors: Scientists estimated how many nucleated cells there were by amplifying reference gene primers. The protocol was immunoSEQ multiplex PCR, while the TCRdb copy is restricted to in-frame clones and leaves out a portion. V, J and clone size are taken as reported in that table, and D and trimming were inferred from the DNA itself. The sample lists approximately 200,000 clones, 80% to 90% occurring once. The V segment lost 5 bases and the J segment 6 bases; nucleotides outside the gene matches: 13. The CDR3 length is 15 residues. Germline CDR1 reads MNHEY; CDR2 reads SMNVEV (reference sequence).

This TCR derives from a man between 25 and 39 years old with acute or convalescent COVID-19. What was sequenced was peripheral blood. The chain has TRBV27 and TRBJ2-7; 7 positions agree with TRBD1. CDR3 sequence reads: CASSPRRQGRVEQYF. CDR3 sequence (DNA): TGTGCCAGCAGTCCTCGGAGACAGGGCAGGGTCGAGCAGTACTTC.